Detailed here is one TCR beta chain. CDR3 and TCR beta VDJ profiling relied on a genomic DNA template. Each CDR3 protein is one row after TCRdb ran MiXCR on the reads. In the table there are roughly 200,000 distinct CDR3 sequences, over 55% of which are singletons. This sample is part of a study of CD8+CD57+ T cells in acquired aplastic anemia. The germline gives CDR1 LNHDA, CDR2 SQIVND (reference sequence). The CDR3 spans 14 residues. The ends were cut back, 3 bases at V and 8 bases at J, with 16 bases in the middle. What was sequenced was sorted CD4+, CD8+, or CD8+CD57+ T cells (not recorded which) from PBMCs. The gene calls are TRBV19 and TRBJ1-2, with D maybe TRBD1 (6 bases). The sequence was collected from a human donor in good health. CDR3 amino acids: CASSIRRTDGGYTF. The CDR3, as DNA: TGTGCCAGTAGTATTCGAAGGACAGATGGCGGCTACACCTTC.